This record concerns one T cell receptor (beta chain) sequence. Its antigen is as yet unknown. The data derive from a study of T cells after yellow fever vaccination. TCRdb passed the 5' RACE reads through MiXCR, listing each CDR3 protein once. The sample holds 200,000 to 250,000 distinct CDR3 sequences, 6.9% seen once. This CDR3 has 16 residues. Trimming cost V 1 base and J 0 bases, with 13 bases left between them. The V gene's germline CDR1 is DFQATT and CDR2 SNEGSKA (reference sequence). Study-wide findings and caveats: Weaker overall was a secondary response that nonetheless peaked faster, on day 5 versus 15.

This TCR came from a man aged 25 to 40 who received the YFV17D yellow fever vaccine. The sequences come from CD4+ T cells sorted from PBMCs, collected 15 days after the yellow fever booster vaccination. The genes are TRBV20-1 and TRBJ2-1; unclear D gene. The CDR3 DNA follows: TGCAGTGCTAGAGTGGTTCTCACGGACTCCTACAATGAGCAGTTCTTC. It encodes CSARVVLTDSYNEQFF.